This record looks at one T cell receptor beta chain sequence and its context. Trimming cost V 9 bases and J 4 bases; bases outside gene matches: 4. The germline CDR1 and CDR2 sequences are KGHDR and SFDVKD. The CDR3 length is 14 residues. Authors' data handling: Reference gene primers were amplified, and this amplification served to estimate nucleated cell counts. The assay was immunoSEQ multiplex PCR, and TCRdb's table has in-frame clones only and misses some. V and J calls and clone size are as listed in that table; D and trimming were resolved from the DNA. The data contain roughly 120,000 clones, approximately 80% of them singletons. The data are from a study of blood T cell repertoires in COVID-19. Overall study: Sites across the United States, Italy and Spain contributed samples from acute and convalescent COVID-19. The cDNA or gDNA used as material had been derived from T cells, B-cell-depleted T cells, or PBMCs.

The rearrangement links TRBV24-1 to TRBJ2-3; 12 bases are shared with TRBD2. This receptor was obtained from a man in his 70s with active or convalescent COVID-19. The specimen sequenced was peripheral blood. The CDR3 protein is CATASGRVSDTQYF. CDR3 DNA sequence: TGTGCCACCGCTAGCGGGAGGGTGTCAGATACGCAGTATTTT.